The 4 T cell receptor beta chains given below trace back to one sample, sequenced in a study of persistence of HIV-infected CD4 T cells. Antigens for these TCRs are unknown. The libraries were made with immunoSEQ version 4 in survey mode. The assay was immunoSEQ multiplex PCR, and TCRdb's table has in-frame clones only and misses some. The table lists 30,000 to 45,000 clones, about 91% of them singletons. This nonspecific control used anti-CD3/anti-CD28 bead stimulation of CD4+ T cells. Sorting of responding CD4+ T cells relied on upregulated CD40 ligand together with CD69. Source: CD4+ T cells sorted from PBMCs after roughly 17-hour stimulation, taken from a patient who received antiretroviral therapy. Every receptor here comes from an adult man with HIV who was CMV-seropositive.

V is TRBV10-3 and J is TRBJ1-2; the D gene is possibly TRBD1 (5 bases). The V gene's germline CDR1 is ENHRY and CDR2 SYGVKD. V was clipped by 2 bases and J by 5 bases, with 12 bases between them. The CDR3 is made up of 14 amino acids. Written as DNA, the CDR3 is TGTGCCATCAGTGAGGGCAGGGTCGGGTATGGCTACACCTTC. Its translation: CAISEGRVGYGYTF.

This rearrangement joins TRBV4-3 to TRBJ2-6; no clear D. The V end lost 1 base, the J end lost 4 bases, and 8 bases lay between the germline ends. Germline V lookup: CDR1 LGHNA, CDR2 YSLEER. The CDR3 is made up of 15 amino acids. The chain's CDR3 is CASSQGHGGANVLTF. DNA of the CDR3: TGCGCCAGCAGCCAAGGTCATGGAGGGGCCAACGTCCTGACTTTC.

The chain has TRBV14 and TRBJ2-3; no clear D gene. Trimming shortened V by 1 base and J by 3 bases, and 11 bases separated the two germline ends. This CDR3 region has 15 residues. Per germline, CDR1 SGHDN and CDR2 FVKESK. The CDR3: CASSQVRTITDTQYF. CDR3 DNA sequence: TGTGCCAGCAGCCAAGTTCGGACCATAACAGATACGCAGTATTTT.

This clone was found a few times. The chain joins TRBV30 to TRBJ2-3, with 8 bases matching TRBD2. Per germline, CDR1 GTSNPN and CDR2 SVGIG (reference sequence). V lost 3 bases to trimming and J lost 6 bases; unmatched junction nucleotides: 8. The CDR3 runs to 14 residues. The CDR3 DNA follows: TGTGCCTGGAGATTTGCGGGAGGAGCGGATACGCAGTATTTT. This sequence encodes CAWRFAGGADTQYF. The full variable domain, with the rest looked up from reference TRBV30 and TRBJ2-3, is SQTIHQWPATLVQPVGSPLSLECTVEGTSNPNLYWYRQAAGRGLQLLFYSVGIGQISSEVPQNLSASRPQDRQFILSSKKLLLSDSGFYLCAWRFAGGADTQYFGPGTRLTVL.